This record looks at one TCR beta chain sequence and its context. Its cognate antigen has yet to be identified. No clone much larger than this one lies a single base away; base qualities are absent. Each collaborating institution followed its own protocols to collect whole blood in K2EDTA tubes. For TCRbeta analysis, collaborators shipped samples in one of three forms: frozen whole blood, isolated PBMCs, or DNA extracted from either of those sample types. V lost 4 bases and J lost 4 bases, and the count of bases not matched to a germline gene is 12. The CDR3 runs 17 residues from the cysteine to the phenylalanine. Kept here is only the CDR3 DNA, which spans 51 bases and is read in frame from base 1. CDR1 is given as SGHAT and CDR2 as FQNNGV, both from the germline V gene. The immunoSEQ Assay, a bias-controlled multiplex PCR, was used to amplify TCRbeta CDR3 regions from genomic DNA. In the paper's pipeline: The number of nucleated cells in each sample was estimated by amplification of reference gene primers within the assay. Sequence reads were collapsed and filtered to measure the absolute abundance of every unique TCRbeta CDR3 rearrangement. For each sample, productive Simpson clonality was calculated as the square root of Simpson's diversity index across productive rearrangements. TCRdb took over this immuneACCESS table, retaining in-frame rearrangements with V and J assigned. Such tables are incomplete; in checked studies, under half of the missing clones stem from an unresolved V gene, and the remainder is unexplained. V, J and clone size were drawn from that table, and D and trimming were deduced from the DNA. This sample holds around 210,000 clones; 80% were observed only once. The top ten clones comprise less than 7% of the sample.

The data derive from a study of blood T cell repertoires in COVID-19 (dated by TCRdb to 2020 to 2021). Broadly, across the study: Samples from collaborators originated in the United States, Italy and Spain and spanned both the acute and convalescent phases of COVID-19. The prospective study material was composed of cDNA or gDNA derived from T cells, B-cell-depleted T cells, or PBMCs. Deeply sampled blood TCRbeta repertoires from subjects exposed to, actively infected with, or recovered from COVID-19 were included in the dataset. The repertoires were released in a freely available public database intended as a resource for research on the immune response to SARS-CoV-2. Samples came from the ongoing ImmuneRACE study (first 160 participants) plus 1,254 subjects from 6 global collaborators. The sample metadata nearly always contained a de-identified subject ID, COVID-19 status, age in years and sex. HLA class I and class II types, where available, came from metadata supplied by the sample provider rather than from assay-based typing.

The research as a whole found: Clinical and demographic metadata were provided uncurated, with the amount varying by source and participant.

Input material: peripheral blood. The rearrangement joined TRBV11-2 to TRBJ2-1, with 8 bases in between that match TRBD2. The source is a woman aged 65 to 85 with acute or convalescent COVID-19. The nucleotide sequence is TGTGCCAGCAGCTCAACGACTAGCGAGATTCTTTACAATGAGCAGTTCTTC. The resulting protein is CASSSTTSEILYNEQFF.